Listed here are 29 T cell receptor beta chains from one sample, sequenced in a study of beta chain features in type 1 diabetes. Of the isolated RNA, all was reverse transcribed, and so the sequenced material was expressed TCRB transcripts. Measured with immunoSEQ multiplex PCR; TCRdb has only the in-frame clones, and not every one. The sample yields tens of thousands of clones, under 60% seen once. Their target antigens are unknown. Overall study findings and caveats: Moderate yet significant TCRB CDR3 shortening was seen in Type 1 diabetes patients in all four CD4+ subsets.

The sample taken for sequencing was Tregs from blood. The receptors originated from a woman in her thirties or forties with type 1 diabetes.

This sequence joins TRBV5-1 and TRBJ1-1, with 7 positions matching TRBD1. V was pared by 2 bases and J by 5 bases, with 6 bases of the junction left unmatched. The CDR3 totals 14 residues. Looked up from germline, CDR1 is SGHRS and CDR2 is YFSETQ. CDR3 loop: CASSFQGDGTEAFF. In DNA, the CDR3 is TGCGCCAGCAGCTTCCAGGGGGACGGGACTGAAGCTTTCTTT.

The chain employs TRBV9 and TRBJ2-6, with D unclear. The CDR3 has 16 residues. CDR1 is SGDLS and CDR2 is YYNGEE in the germline V gene. Trimming shortened V by 0 bases and J by 3 bases, and 10 bases separated the two germline ends. This chain's CDR3 is CASSVAPVVGANVLTF. CDR3 nucleotide sequence: TGTGCCAGCAGCGTAGCTCCGGTTGTTGGGGCCAACGTCCTGACTTTC.

This clone was recorded a few times. The chain recombines TRBV9 with TRBJ2-1, with a possible D match to TRBD2 (5 bases). Germline loops: CDR1 SGDLS, CDR2 YYNGEE. The germline V and J ends were trimmed by 0 bases and 8 bases, with 12 bases remaining between them. The CDR3 has 14 residues. CDR3 DNA: TGTGCCAGCAGCGTAGGTGAGGGCCGCGATGAGCAGTTCTTC. It encodes CASSVGEGRDEQFF.

J is TRBJ2-3 and V is TRBV7-2, with D uncertain. V was cut by 5 bases and J by 5 bases, with 11 bases left in between. This CDR3 has 13 amino acids. Germline V gene lookup returns CDR1 SGHTA and CDR2 FQGNSA. CDR3 nucleotides: TGTGCCAGCAGCCCCACCCCAGGAGATACGCAGTATTTT. It is translated as CASSPTPGDTQYF.

This clone was found a few times. The rearrangement uses TRBV5-6 and TRBJ2-2; D remains unclear. Per germline, CDR1 SGHDT and CDR2 YYEEEE. This CDR3 has 16 residues. Trimming pared 0 bases from V and 2 bases from J, leaving 11 bases between. The CDR3 is CASSLAATPNTGELFF. The CDR3 nucleotides are TGTGCCAGCAGCTTGGCTGCGACTCCAAACACCGGGGAGCTGTTTTTT.

The J gene is TRBJ1-1, the V gene TRBV6-5; 7 nucleotides match TRBD1. Losses at the gene ends were 6 bases for V and 5 bases for J; bases not matched to a gene: 9. The CDR3 contains 14 residues. CDR1 is MNHEY and CDR2 is SVGAGI in the germline V gene. CDR3 DNA: TGTGCCAGCAGACGCCAGGGGGTCTGGACTGAAGCTTTCTTT. It encodes CASRRQGVWTEAFF.

V and J are TRBV7-8 and TRBJ1-1; TRBD1 might be the D (5 bases). The CDR3 runs 14 residues. Trimming removed 3 bases from V and 4 bases from J, with 12 bases in between. Germline CDR1 is SGHVS and CDR2 is FQNEAQ. CDR3 sequence reads: CASSFYQGGTEAFF. In DNA, the CDR3 is TGTGCCAGCAGCTTTTACCAGGGAGGCACTGAAGCTTTCTTT.

This chain joins TRBV11-1 and TRBJ1-2; D gene ambiguous. Germline V lookup: CDR1 SGHAT, CDR2 FQDESV (reference sequence). V was shortened by 5 bases and J by 3 bases, with 16 bases between the two germline ends. The CDR3 sequence is 15 residues long. CDR3 nucleotide sequence: TGTGCCAGCAGCGCTGACTCGGGTTTCGACTATGGCTACACCTTC. Protein sequence: CASSADSGFDYGYTF.

V is TRBV11-1 and J is TRBJ2-7, with D possibly TRBD1 on 6 matching bases. There are 16 residues in the CDR3. The V gene's germline CDR1 is SGHAT and CDR2 FQDESV (reference sequence). With 5 bases removed from V and 9 bases from J, the gap between germline ends came to 26 bases. The CDR3 sequence is CASSRPPGAGVARQYF. The CDR3 bases are TGTGCCAGCAGCCGCCCCCCTGGGGCAGGGGTCGCGCGGCAGTACTTC.

The V and J genes are TRBV5-4 and TRBJ2-7; D is perhaps TRBD2 (5 bases). CDR1 is SGHNT, CDR2 YYREEE, per germline (reference sequence). The length of the CDR3 is 15 residues. The V end lost 4 bases, the J end lost 0 bases, and 14 bases lay between the germline ends. The CDR3 reads CASSRRGVSSYEQYF. DNA for the CDR3: TGTGCCAGCAGCCGACGGGGAGTGTCCTCCTACGAGCAGTACTTC.

The chain links TRBV6-6 to TRBJ2-7; D perhaps matches TRBD2 (6 bases). V lost 0 bases, J lost 1 base, and 7 bases lay in between. The CDR3 totals 14 residues. Germline lookup yields CDR1 MNHNY and CDR2 SVGAGI (reference sequence). CDR3 loop: CASSYSAGSYEQYF. CDR3 in DNA: TGTGCCAGCAGTTACTCCGCGGGATCCTACGAGCAGTACTTC.

The chain links TRBV25-1 to TRBJ2-4; 8 bases match TRBD2. This CDR3 is built from 15 residues. V lost 8 bases to trimming and J lost 0 bases; unmatched junction nucleotides: 6. Looked up from germline, CDR1 is MGHDK and CDR2 is SYGVNS. CDR3 loop: CASPREGLAKNIQYF. The CDR3 coding sequence is TGTGCCAGCCCCCGGGAGGGGCTAGCCAAAAACATTCAGTACTTC.

This clone was found a few times. The chain employs TRBV5-1 and TRBJ2-1; 8 bases line up with TRBD2. CDR1 and CDR2 (germline): SGHRS, YFSETQ. The CDR3 is made up of 14 amino acids. V shed 2 bases and J 8 bases; nucleotides not matched to a gene: 6. CDR3 nucleotides: TGCGCCAGCAGCTTAGAGCGGGAGTTCTATGAGCAGTTCTTC. Translated: CASSLEREFYEQFF.

This sequence joins TRBV5-1 and TRBJ1-3; D remains unclear. Germline V lookup: CDR1 SGHRS, CDR2 YFSETQ. Deletions cut 0 bases from V and 1 base from J, with 11 bases between. The length of the CDR3 is 16 residues. The CDR3 spells CASSLGESDSGNTIYF. The CDR3 coding sequence is TGCGCCAGCAGCTTGGGAGAGAGCGATTCTGGAAACACCATATATTTT.

This chain connects TRBV7-3 to TRBJ1-1; D gene unclear. There are 13 residues in the CDR3. The V end was cut by 4 bases, the J end by 1 base, with 7 bases between. Germline loops: CDR1 SGHTA, CDR2 FQGTGA. CDR3 sequence reads: CASSSRQNTEAFF. CDR3 nucleotide sequence: TGTGCCAGCAGCTCTCGACAGAACACTGAAGCTTTCTTT.

The V gene is TRBV2, the J gene TRBJ1-1; 10 bases map to TRBD1. The ends lost 2 bases at V and 1 base at J; junction bases unmatched: 4. The CDR3 is 16 residues long. The germline V gene encodes CDR1 SNHLY and CDR2 FYNNEI. The CDR3, as DNA: TGTGCCAGCAGTGAAAGGACAGGGGGTCGGAACACTGAAGCTTTCTTT. Protein sequence: CASSERTGGRNTEAFF.

There are a few counts of this clone. The chain couples TRBV5-4 to TRBJ2-7; the D gene is possibly TRBD1 (6 bases). This CDR3 contains 15 residues. Trimming pared 4 bases from V and 1 base from J, leaving 15 bases between. The germline V gene has CDR1 SGHNT and CDR2 YYREEE (reference sequence). CDR3 sequence: CASSQDVGQSYEQYF. DNA of the CDR3: TGTGCCAGCAGCCAAGATGTAGGACAGTCCTACGAGCAGTACTTC.

The chain recombines TRBV7-2 with TRBJ1-5, with D perhaps matching TRBD1 (5 bases). Per the germline V gene, CDR1 is SGHTA and CDR2 is FQGNSA. The V end lost 2 bases, the J end lost 7 bases, and 9 bases lay between the germline ends. This CDR3 spans 13 amino acids. The CDR3 DNA follows: TGTGCCAGCAGCTTATTCGGGGGACAGCCCCAGCATTTT. It is translated as CASSLFGGQPQHF.

This clone came up a few times. The chain carries TRBV28 and TRBJ2-5; TRBD2 matches at 7 bases. The V gene end was trimmed by 7 bases and the J gene end by 0 bases; junction bases not matched to a gene: 2. The CDR3 is 13 amino acids. The germline V gene has CDR1 MDHEN and CDR2 SYDVKM. The CDR3 bases are TGTGCCAGCAATGCGGGGGACCAAGAGACCCAGTACTTC. The encoded protein is CASNAGDQETQYF.

This clone was detected once. The chain joins TRBV19 to TRBJ1-2, with 8 bases fitting TRBD1. V trimming: 7 bases; J trimming: 3 bases; junction bases outside the gene matches: 7. The CDR3 is 14 residues long. Per the germline V gene, CDR1 is LNHDA and CDR2 is SQIVND (reference sequence). CDR3 sequence: CASTGGRGHYGYTF. Written as DNA, the CDR3 is TGTGCCAGTACCGGTGGCAGGGGGCACTATGGCTACACCTTC.

J is TRBJ1-5 and V is TRBV28, with D perhaps TRBD1 (6 bases). V gave up 7 bases and J gave up 3 bases, with 16 bases separating them. Germline CDR1 is MDHEN and CDR2 is SYDVKM. CDR3 size: 15 residues. The CDR3 region is CASTVPQGTNQPQHF. The CDR3 DNA reads TGTGCCAGCACTGTGCCGCAGGGGACCAATCAGCCCCAGCATTTT. The full variable domain, rest sourced from reference TRBV28 and TRBJ1-5, is DVKVTQSSRYLVKRTGEKVFLECVQDMDHENMFWYRQDPGLGLRLIYFSYDVKMKEKGDIPEGYSVSREKKERFSLILESASTNQTSMYLCASTVPQGTNQPQHFGDGTRLSIL.

The rearrangement uses TRBV28 and TRBJ1-5; D is perhaps TRBD1 (5 bases). Per the germline V gene, CDR1 is MDHEN and CDR2 is SYDVKM. The CDR3 is made up of 14 amino acids. The V gene lost 0 bases and the J gene lost 6 bases, with 9 bases spanning the gap. The CDR3 spells CASSLWGLGQPQHF. The CDR3 DNA reads TGTGCCAGCAGTTTATGGGGGCTCGGTCAGCCCCAGCATTTT.

About this clone itself: In the same sample, other DNA sequences code for this CDR3. V and J are TRBV7-3 and TRBJ2-1, with 12 bases lining up with TRBD2. Germline assignment: CDR1 SGHTA and CDR2 FQGTGA. The CDR3 contains 15 residues. V was pared by 5 bases and J by 4 bases, with 3 bases of the junction left unmatched. The CDR3 sequence: CASSPGLAGYNEQFF. CDR3 nucleotides: TGTGCCAGCAGCCCAGGACTAGCGGGGTACAATGAGCAGTTCTTC.

This chain uses TRBV7-2 with TRBJ1-2; D ambiguous. Germline V gives CDR1 SGHTA, CDR2 FQGNSA. V lost 1 base, J lost 3 bases, and 12 bases lay in between. This CDR3 comprises 15 residues. This CDR3 reads CASSLETASHYGYTF. The CDR3, as DNA: TGTGCCAGCAGCTTAGAAACAGCCTCCCACTATGGCTACACCTTC.

The chain joins TRBV5-4 to TRBJ2-5, with D perhaps matching TRBD1 (6 bases). The CDR3 consists of 13 residues. Germline V gene sequence: CDR1 SGHNT, CDR2 YYREEE (reference sequence). The V and J ends lost 4 bases and 4 bases respectively, with 11 bases between them. The CDR3 reads CASSQTGSETQYF. Written as DNA, the CDR3 is TGTGCCAGCAGCCAAACAGGGTCAGAGACCCAGTACTTC.

This clone turned up a few times. The J gene is TRBJ2-1, the V gene TRBV5-4; tentative D call: TRBD1 (5 bases). This CDR3 is built from 15 residues. Germline-derived CDR1 and CDR2 are SGHNT and YYREEE (reference sequence). V lost 4 bases, J lost 5 bases, and 16 bases lay in between. CDR3 sequence (DNA): TGTGCCAGCAGCCGAAAATTAGGGGCGCACAATGAGCAGTTCTTC. Its translation: CASSRKLGAHNEQFF.

J is TRBJ1-1 and V is TRBV5-1, with D unresolved. Trimming stripped 1 base from V and 1 base from J, with 8 bases between. The germline CDR1 and CDR2 sequences are SGHRS and YFSETQ. The CDR3 runs 14 residues. The CDR3 here is CASSLQSWNTEAFF. In DNA, the CDR3 is TGCGCCAGCAGCTTGCAGTCCTGGAACACTGAAGCTTTCTTT. Full variable domain (missing parts from reference TRBV5-1 and TRBJ1-1): KAGVTQTPRYLIKTRGQQVTLSCSPISGHRSVSWYQQTPGQGLQFLFEYFSETQRNKGNFPGRFSGRQFSNSRSEMNVSTLELGDSALYLCASSLQSWNTEAFFGQGTRLTVV.

The chain is built from TRBV4-2 and TRBJ2-7, with a weak D call TRBD2 (6 bases). The V gene lost 0 bases and the J gene lost 4 bases, with 13 bases spanning the gap. This CDR3 has 15 amino acids. Germline V gives CDR1 LGHNA, CDR2 YNFKEQ. CDR3 DNA: TGTGCCAGCAGCCAAGACAGGCTAGGAGGGTACGAGCAGTACTTC. Translation: CASSQDRLGGYEQYF.

The rearrangement uses TRBV9 and TRBJ2-1; weak D call: TRBD2 (7 bases). The CDR3 is made up of 15 amino acids. Germline CDR1 is SGDLS and CDR2 is YYNGEE. V was trimmed by 0 bases and J by 3 bases, leaving 10 bases between them. CDR3 sequence: CASSVEGGGYNEQFF. CDR3 DNA sequence: TGTGCCAGCAGCGTAGAAGGGGGGGGCTACAATGAGCAGTTCTTC.